This T cell receptor beta chain appears in the sequencing data of a study of blood T cells in healthy people across ages. All donors came from Russia, were Caucasian and healthy, and spanned ages about 6 to 90. The authors ran a second PCR of 7 to 11 cycles using a sample-barcoded 5' primer and a J-beta primer mix. TCRdb fed the 5' RACE reads into MiXCR, producing one record per CDR3 protein. The sample shows some 850,000 distinct CDR3 sequences, 25% to 30% of them seen only once. Looked up from germline, CDR1 is DFQATT and CDR2 is SNEGSKA (reference sequence). V was cut by 5 bases and J by 0 bases, with 23 bases left in between. The CDR3 is 18 residues long. A further study also used this sample, focusing on T cells of mothers and their children. From that report: Five to seven children and their three healthy Caucasian mothers were the donors.

The sequencing sample was made of blood. The V gene is TRBV20-1, the J gene TRBJ2-1; the D is unclear. The TCR comes from a boy younger than 18 in good health. The CDR3 bases are TGCAGTGCTTCTCCCCCTTTAGGGTCCCAAAGCTCCTACAATGAGCAGTTCTTC. Its protein product is CSASPPLGSQSSYNEQFF.